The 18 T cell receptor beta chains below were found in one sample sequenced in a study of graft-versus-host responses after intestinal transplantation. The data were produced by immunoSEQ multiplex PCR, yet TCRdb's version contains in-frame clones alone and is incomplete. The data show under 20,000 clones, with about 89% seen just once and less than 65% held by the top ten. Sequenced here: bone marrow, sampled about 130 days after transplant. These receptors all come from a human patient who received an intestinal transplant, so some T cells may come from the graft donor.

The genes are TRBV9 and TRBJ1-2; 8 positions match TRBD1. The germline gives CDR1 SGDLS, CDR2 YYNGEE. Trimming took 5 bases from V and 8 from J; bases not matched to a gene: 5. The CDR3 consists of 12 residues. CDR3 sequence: CASSQGARGYTF. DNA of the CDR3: TGTGCCAGCAGTCAGGGGGCGCGGGGCTACACCTTC.

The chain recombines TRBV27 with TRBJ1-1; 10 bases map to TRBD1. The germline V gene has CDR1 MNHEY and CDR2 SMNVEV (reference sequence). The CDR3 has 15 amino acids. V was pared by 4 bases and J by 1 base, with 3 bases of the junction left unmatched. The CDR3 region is CASSSGTGANTEAFF. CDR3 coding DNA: TGTGCCAGCAGTTCTGGGACAGGGGCGAACACTGAAGCTTTCTTT.

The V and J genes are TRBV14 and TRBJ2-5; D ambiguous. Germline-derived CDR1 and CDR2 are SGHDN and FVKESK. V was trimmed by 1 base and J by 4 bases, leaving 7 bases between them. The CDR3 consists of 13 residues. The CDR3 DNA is TGTGCCAGCAGCCAAGGGTTACGAGAGACCCAGTACTTC. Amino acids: CASSQGLRETQYF.

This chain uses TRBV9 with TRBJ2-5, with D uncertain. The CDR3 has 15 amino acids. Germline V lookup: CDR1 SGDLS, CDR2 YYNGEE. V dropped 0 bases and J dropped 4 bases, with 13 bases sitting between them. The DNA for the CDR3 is TGTGCCAGCAGCGTAGTGGGCTCAACCTTAGAGACCCAGTACTTC. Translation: CASSVVGSTLETQYF.

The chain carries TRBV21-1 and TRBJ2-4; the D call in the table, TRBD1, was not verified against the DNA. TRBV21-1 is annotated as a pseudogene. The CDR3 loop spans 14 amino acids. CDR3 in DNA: TGTGCCAGCAGGCTACAGCAAAGAAAAAACATTCAGTACTTC. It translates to CASRLQQRKNIQYF.

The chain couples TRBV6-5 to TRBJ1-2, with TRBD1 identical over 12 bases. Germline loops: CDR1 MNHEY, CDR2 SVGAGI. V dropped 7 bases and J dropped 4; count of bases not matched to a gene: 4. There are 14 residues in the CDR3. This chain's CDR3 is CASTGDRGPYGYTF. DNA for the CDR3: TGTGCCAGCACCGGGGACAGGGGGCCCTATGGCTACACCTTC.

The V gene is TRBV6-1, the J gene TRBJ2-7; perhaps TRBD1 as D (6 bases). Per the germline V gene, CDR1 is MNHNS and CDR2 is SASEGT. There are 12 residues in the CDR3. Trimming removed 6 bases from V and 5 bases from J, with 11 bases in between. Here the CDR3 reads CASSVPGDEQYF. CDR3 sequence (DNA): TGTGCCAGCAGCGTCCCAGGGGACGAGCAGTACTTC.

Here the CDR3 DNA reads TGTGCCAGCTCACCTGTACAGGGGTCCTACGAGCAGTACTTC. Amino acid sequence: CASSPVQGSYEQYF. This sequence joins TRBV18 and TRBJ2-7; TRBD1 matches at 7 bases. This CDR3 has 14 residues. The ends lost 3 bases at V and 1 base at J; junction bases unmatched: 3. Per the germline V gene, CDR1 is KGHSH and CDR2 is LQKENI.

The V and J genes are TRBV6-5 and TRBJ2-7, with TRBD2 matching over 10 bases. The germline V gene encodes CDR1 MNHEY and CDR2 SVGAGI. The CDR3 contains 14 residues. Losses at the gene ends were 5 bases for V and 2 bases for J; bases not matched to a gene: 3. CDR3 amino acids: CASSRTSGTYEQYF. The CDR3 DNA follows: TGTGCCAGCAGTAGGACTAGCGGTACCTACGAGCAGTACTTC.

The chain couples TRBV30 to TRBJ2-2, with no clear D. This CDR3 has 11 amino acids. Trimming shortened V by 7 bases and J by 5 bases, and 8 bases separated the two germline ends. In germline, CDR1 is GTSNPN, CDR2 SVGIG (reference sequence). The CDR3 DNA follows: TGTGCCTCTGATGGAACCGGGGAGCTGTTTTTT. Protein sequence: CASDGTGELFF.

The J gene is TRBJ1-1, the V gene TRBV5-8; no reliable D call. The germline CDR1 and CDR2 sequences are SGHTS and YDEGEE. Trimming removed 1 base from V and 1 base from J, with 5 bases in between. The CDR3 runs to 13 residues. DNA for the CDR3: TGTGCCAGCAGCTTGCTTGAGAACACTGAAGCTTTCTTT. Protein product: CASSLLENTEAFF.

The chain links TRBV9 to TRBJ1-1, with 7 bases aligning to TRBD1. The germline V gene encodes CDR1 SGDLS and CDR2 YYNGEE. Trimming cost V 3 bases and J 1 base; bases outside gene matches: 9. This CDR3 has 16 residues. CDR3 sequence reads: CASSENPGQRNTEAFF. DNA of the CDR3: TGTGCCAGCAGCGAGAACCCGGGACAGCGGAACACTGAAGCTTTCTTT.

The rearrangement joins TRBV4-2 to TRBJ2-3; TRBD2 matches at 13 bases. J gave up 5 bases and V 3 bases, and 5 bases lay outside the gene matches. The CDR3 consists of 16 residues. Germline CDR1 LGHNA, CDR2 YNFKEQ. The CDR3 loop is CASSHDWTSGGDTQYF. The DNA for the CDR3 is TGTGCCAGCAGCCATGACTGGACTAGCGGGGGAGATACGCAGTATTTT.

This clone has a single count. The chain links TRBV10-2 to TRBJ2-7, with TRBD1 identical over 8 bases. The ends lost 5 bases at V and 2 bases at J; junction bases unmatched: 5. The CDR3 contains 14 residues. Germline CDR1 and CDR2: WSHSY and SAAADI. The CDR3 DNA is TGCGCCAGCAGTCAGGGGGCTGTAGCCTACGAGCAGTACTTC. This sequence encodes CASSQGAVAYEQYF.

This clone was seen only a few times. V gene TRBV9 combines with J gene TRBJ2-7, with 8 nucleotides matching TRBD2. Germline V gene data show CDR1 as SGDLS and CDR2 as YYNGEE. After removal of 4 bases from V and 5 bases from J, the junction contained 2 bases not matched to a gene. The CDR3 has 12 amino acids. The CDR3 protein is CASSPGGNEQYF. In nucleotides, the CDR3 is TGTGCCAGCAGCCCGGGAGGGAACGAGCAGTACTTC.

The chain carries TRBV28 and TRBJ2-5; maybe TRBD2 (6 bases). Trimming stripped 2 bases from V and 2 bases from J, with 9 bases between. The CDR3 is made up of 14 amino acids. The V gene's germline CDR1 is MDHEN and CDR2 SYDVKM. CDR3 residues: CASSLAGRQETQYF. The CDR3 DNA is TGTGCCAGCAGTTTAGCGGGGAGACAAGAGACCCAGTACTTC.

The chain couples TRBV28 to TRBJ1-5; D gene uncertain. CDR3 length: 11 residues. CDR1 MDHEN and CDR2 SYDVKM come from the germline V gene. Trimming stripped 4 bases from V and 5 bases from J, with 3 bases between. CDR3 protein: CASSSYQPQHF. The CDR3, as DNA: TGTGCCAGCAGTTCTTATCAGCCCCAGCATTTT.

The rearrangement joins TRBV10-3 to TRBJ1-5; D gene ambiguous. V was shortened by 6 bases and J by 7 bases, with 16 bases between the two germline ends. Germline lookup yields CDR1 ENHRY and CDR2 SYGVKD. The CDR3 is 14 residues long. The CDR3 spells CAISGEEGRQPQHF. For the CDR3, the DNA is TGTGCCATCAGCGGGGAGGAGGGTCGGCAGCCCCAGCATTTT.